The present T cell receptor beta chain was sequenced within a study of long-term antiretroviral therapy in people with HIV. Overall study: By about a decade, the earliest samples predate the 2015 immediate-ART recommendation.

Whole-study results and caveats: Repertoires from HIV showed CDR3 length ranges narrower than those of controls.

With survey level as its setting, the immunoSEQ assay was v3.0. Method: immunoSEQ multiplex PCR; TCRdb's copy keeps in-frame clones and lacks some. The profile shows more than 45,000 clones, 80% to 90% of them singletons. Worth noting for this clone: Antigen: not known.

The germline V gene has CDR1 SGHTA and CDR2 FQGNSA. J gave up 5 bases and V 0 bases, and 6 bases lay outside the gene matches. The CDR3 contains 15 residues. The TCR sequence derives from a woman aged 18-35 years with HIV. The rearrangement links TRBV7-2 to TRBJ2-5; 7 bases are a match to TRBD1. The sample was unsorted PBMCs, taken 0.8 years after starting antiretroviral therapy. In nucleotides, the CDR3 is TGTGCCAGCAGCTTAGCCGGGACAGTAATTGAGACCCAGTACTTC. This codes for CASSLAGTVIETQYF.